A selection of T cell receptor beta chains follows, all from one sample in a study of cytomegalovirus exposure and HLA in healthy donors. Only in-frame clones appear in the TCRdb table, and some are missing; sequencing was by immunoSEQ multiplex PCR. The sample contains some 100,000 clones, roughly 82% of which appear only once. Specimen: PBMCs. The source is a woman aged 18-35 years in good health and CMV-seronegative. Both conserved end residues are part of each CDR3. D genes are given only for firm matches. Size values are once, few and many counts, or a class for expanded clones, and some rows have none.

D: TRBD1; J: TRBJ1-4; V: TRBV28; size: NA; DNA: TGTGCCAGCAGTCCGCGACAGGGACTAACTAATGAAAAACTGTTTTTT; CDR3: CASSPRQGLTNEKLFF
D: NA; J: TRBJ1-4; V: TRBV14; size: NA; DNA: TGTGCCAGCAGCCCAAACGGCGGACAGCAATATAATGAAAAACTGTTTTTT; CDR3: CASSPNGGQQYNEKLFF
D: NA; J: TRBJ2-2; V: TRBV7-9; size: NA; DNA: TGTGCCAGCAGCTCCGAGGGCGGGGAGCTGTTTTTT; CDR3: CASSSEGGELFF
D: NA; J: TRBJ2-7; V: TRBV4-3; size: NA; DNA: TGCGCCAGCAGCCAAGATTTCCAGACTAGTGAGCGGTACTTC; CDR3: CASSQDFQTSERYF
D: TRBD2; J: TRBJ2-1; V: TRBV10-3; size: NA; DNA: TGTGCCATTGCTGTAAGGAGGGAGCGGGAGGAGCAGTTCTTC; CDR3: CAIAVRREREEQFF
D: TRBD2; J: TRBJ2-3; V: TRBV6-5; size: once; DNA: TGTGCCAGCAGAGCGGGGGGGAGGTCCCCAGATACGCAGTATTTT; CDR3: CASRAGGRSPDTQYF
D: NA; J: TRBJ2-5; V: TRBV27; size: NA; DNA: TGTGCCAGCAGTTTAAAACTAGGTTCAGTTCAAGGGGAGACCCAGTACTTC; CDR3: CASSLKLGSVQGETQYF
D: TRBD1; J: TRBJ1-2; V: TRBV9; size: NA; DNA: TGTGCCAGCAGCGACACAGGGGTTGGCTACACCTTC; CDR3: CASSDTGVGYTF
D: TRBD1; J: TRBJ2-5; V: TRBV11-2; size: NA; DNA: TGTGCCAGCAGCTTACAGGGGGTGTTCCAAGAGACCCAGTACTTC; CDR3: CASSLQGVFQETQYF
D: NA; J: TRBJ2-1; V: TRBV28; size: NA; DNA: TGTGCCAGCAGTTTATTGGGCAGCTACAATGAGCAGTTCTTC; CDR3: CASSLLGSYNEQFF
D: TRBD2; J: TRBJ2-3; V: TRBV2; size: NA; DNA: TGTGCCAGCAGTGAAGCCTCCGGGAGGGATACGCAGTATTTT; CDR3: CASSEASGRDTQYF
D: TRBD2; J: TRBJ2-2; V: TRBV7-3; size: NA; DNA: TGTGCCAGCACCGTCGGGGGGGCAACCACCGGGGAGCTGTTTTTT; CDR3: CASTVGGATTGELFF
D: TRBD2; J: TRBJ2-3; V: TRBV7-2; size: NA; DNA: TGTGCCAGCAGCTTCACGGGGGGGGATACGCAGTATTTT; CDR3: CASSFTGGDTQYF
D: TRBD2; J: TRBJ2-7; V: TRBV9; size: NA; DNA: TGTGCCAGCAGCGTAGGGGGCAGCGGGAACGAGCAGTACTTC; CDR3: CASSVGGSGNEQYF
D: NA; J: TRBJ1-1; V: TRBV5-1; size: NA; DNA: TGCGCCAGCAGCGTAGTATCCGCGGTTAGTACTGAAGCTTTCTTT; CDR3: CASSVVSAVSTEAFF
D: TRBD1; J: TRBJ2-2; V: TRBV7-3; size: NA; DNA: TGTGCCAGCAGCAAGACAGGGGGCTCATCCGGGGAGCTGTTTTTT; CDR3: CASSKTGGSSGELFF
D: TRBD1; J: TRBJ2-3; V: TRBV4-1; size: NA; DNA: TGCGCCAGCAGCCAACCGGGACAGGGGAGAAGGTATACGCAGTATTTT; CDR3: CASSQPGQGRRYTQYF
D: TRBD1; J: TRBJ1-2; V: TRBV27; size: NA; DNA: TGTGCCAGCAGTTTCGGGACAGGGGGTGGCTACACCTTC; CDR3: CASSFGTGGGYTF
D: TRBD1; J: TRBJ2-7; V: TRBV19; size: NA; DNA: TGTGCCAGTAGTTTTGACAGGGGGCCCTACGAGCAGTACTTC; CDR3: CASSFDRGPYEQYF
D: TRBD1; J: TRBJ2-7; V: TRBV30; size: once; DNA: TGTGCCTGGGGGACAGGGTACTCCTACGAGCAGTACTTC; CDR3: CAWGTGYSYEQYF
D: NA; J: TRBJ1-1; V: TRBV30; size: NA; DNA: TGTGCCTGGAGTACGGGGAGTGGAGGGCCCCGTGAAGCTTTCTTT; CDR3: CAWSTGSGGPREAFF
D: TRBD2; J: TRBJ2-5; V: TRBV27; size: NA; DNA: TGTGCCAGCAGCCAAGGACTAGCGGGGATAGAGACCCAGTACTTC; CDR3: CASSQGLAGIETQYF
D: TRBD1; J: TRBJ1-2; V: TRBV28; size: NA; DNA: TGTGCCAGCAGTCCTGTGGACAGGGGGTCCTTTGGCTACACCTTC; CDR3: CASSPVDRGSFGYTF
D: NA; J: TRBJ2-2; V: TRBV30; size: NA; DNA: TGTGCCTGGGGGGAGGGGGCCGGGGAGCTGTTTTTT; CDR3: CAWGEGAGELFF
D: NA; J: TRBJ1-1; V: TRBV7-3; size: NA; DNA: TGTGCCAGCAGCTTAATCGCGGGGGCTGAAGCTTTCTTT; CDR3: CASSLIAGAEAFF
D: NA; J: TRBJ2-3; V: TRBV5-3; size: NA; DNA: TGTGCCAGAAGCTCTACAGATACGCAGTATTTT; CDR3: CARSSTDTQYF
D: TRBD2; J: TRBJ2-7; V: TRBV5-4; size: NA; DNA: TGTGCCAGCAGCTTGCCAGCGGGGGGGACCTACGAGCAGTACTTC; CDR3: CASSLPAGGTYEQYF
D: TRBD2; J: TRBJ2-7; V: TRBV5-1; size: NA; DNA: TGCGCCAGCAGCTGGACAGCGGGAGGTTCCTACGAGCAGTACTTC; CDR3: CASSWTAGGSYEQYF
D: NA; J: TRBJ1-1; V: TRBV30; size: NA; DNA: TGTGCCTGGAGTAAAGGAACGAACAGGGCCCTGAACACTGAAGCTTTCTTT; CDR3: CAWSKGTNRALNTEAFF
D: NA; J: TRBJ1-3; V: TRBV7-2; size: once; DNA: TGTGCCAGCAGCTTGGACAACTCTGGAAACACCATATATTTT; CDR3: CASSLDNSGNTIYF